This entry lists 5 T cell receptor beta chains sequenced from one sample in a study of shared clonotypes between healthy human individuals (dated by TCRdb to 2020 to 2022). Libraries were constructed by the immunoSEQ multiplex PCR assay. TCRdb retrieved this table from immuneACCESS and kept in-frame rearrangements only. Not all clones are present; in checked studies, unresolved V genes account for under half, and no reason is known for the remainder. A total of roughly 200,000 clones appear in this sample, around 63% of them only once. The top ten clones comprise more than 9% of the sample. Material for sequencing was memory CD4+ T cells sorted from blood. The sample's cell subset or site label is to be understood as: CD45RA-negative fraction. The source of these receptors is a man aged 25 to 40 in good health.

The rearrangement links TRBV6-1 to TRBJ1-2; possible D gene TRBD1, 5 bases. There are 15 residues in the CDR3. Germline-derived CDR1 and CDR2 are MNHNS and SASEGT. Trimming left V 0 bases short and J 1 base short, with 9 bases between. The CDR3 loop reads CASSEAEGFNYGYTF. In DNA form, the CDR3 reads TGTGCCAGCAGTGAAGCGGAGGGGTTTAACTATGGCTACACCTTC.

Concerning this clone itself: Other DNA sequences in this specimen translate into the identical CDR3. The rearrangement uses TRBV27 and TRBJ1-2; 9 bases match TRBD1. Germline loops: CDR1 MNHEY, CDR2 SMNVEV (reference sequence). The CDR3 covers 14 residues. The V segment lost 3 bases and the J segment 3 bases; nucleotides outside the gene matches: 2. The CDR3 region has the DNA TGTGCCAGCAGTTTGCGGGACAGGGACTATGGCTACACCTTC. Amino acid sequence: CASSLRDRDYGYTF.

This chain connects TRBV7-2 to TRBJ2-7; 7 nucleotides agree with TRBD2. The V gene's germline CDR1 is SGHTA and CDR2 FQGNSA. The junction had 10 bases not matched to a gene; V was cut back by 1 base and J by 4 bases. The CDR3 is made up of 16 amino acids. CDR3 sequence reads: CASSLDSVREIYEQYF. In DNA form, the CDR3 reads TGTGCCAGCAGCTTAGACAGCGTGCGGGAGATATACGAGCAGTACTTC.

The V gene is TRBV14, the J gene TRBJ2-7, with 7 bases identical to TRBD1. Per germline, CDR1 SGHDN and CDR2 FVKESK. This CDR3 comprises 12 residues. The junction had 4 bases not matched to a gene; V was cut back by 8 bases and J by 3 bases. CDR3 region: CASSTGYYEQYF. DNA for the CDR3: TGTGCCAGCTCGACAGGGTACTACGAGCAGTACTTC. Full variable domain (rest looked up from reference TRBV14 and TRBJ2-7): EAGVTQFPSHSVIEKGQTVTLRCDPISGHDNLYWYRRVMGKEIKFLLHFVKESKQDESGMPNNRFLAERTGGTYSTLKVQPAELEDSGVYFCASSTGYYEQYFGPGTRLTVT.

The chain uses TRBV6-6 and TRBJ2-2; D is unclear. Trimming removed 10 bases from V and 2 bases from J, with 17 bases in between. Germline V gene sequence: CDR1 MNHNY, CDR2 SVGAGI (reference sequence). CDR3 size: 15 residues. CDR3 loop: CATRLLALNTGELFF. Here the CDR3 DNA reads TGTGCCACCCGTTTGTTGGCCCTTAACACCGGGGAGCTGTTTTTT.